This entry lists 17 T cell receptor beta chains sequenced from one sample in a study of shared clonotypes between healthy human individuals. Repertoires were generated with immunoSEQ multiplex PCR, while TCRdb's copy carries only in-frame clones and drops some. Counted here are about 960,000 clones, 60% to 85% occurring once; the ten biggest clones make up over 1.3%. Sequenced: memory CD4+ T cells sorted from blood. Subset reported: CD45RA-negative fraction. The receptors here all came from a man aged 18 to 30 in good health.

As regards this clone: Its ends do not fully match the called genes, so a read error is possible. The chain links TRBV13 to TRBJ1-2; D not resolved. The length of the CDR3 is 14 residues. Germline CDR1 PRHDT, CDR2 FYEKMQ (reference sequence). This chain's CDR3 is CASSLVGEGHLPFF. DNA for the CDR3: TGTGCCAGCAGCTTAGTTGGGGAGGGCCACCTACCGTTCTTC.

This clone occurred once. This chain uses TRBV10-3 with TRBJ1-6, with 7 bases that match TRBD1. Germline trimming cut 8 bases from V and 4 bases from J; bases unmatched to any gene: 11. Germline V gene sequence: CDR1 ENHRY, CDR2 SYGVKD. The CDR3 has 16 amino acids. The DNA of the CDR3 is TGTGCCATCCGAGATAGGGACAGAACTTATAATTCACCCCTCCACTTT. It encodes CAIRDRDRTYNSPLHF.

In regard to this clone: Other DNA sequences within the sample encode an identical CDR3. The rearrangement joins TRBV9 to TRBJ2-5; a possible D gene is TRBD1 (5 bases). The germline V gene encodes CDR1 SGDLS and CDR2 YYNGEE. This CDR3 has 15 residues. With 0 bases removed from V and 5 bases from J, the gap between germline ends came to 14 bases. The chain's CDR3 is CASSVAAGPQETQYF. CDR3 coding DNA: TGTGCCAGCAGCGTAGCGGCAGGGCCCCAGGAGACCCAGTACTTC.

This rearrangement joins TRBV7-8 to TRBJ1-2, with 8 bases matching TRBD1. CDR1 and CDR2 (germline): SGHVS, FQNEAQ. V was clipped by 1 base and J by 8 bases; unmatched bases: 15. The CDR3 contains 17 residues. The CDR3 loop reads CASSLDSRTGNRGGYTF. The CDR3 DNA reads as TGTGCCAGCAGCTTAGATTCTCGGACAGGGAACAGGGGCGGCTACACCTTC.

The gene calls are TRBV6-1 and TRBJ2-2; D is unresolved. The CDR3 contains 12 residues. Germline lookup yields CDR1 MNHNS and CDR2 SASEGT. The V and J ends lost 8 bases and 2 bases respectively, with 6 bases between them. CDR3 DNA sequence: TGTGCCAGCGGCCGAAACACCGGGGAGCTGTTTTTT. Its translation is CASGRNTGELFF.

The chain recombines TRBV5-1 with TRBJ2-1, with a tentative D call TRBD2 (5 bases). Germline CDR1 reads SGHRS; CDR2 reads YFSETQ. V lost 1 base and J 8 bases, leaving 7 bases between the germline ends. The CDR3 runs 12 residues. CDR3: CASSLNGDEQFF. The CDR3 DNA reads TGCGCCAGCAGCTTGAACGGGGATGAGCAGTTCTTC.

The J gene is TRBJ2-7, the V gene TRBV5-4; 9 bases map to TRBD1. V trimming: 4 bases; J trimming: 5 bases; junction bases outside the gene matches: 4. The germline gives CDR1 SGHNT, CDR2 YYREEE (reference sequence). CDR3 size: 13 residues. The CDR3 region has the DNA TGTGCCAGCAGCCCGGGACAGGGAGACGAGCAGTACTTC. Translated, it gives CASSPGQGDEQYF.

V is TRBV7-6 and J is TRBJ2-1; 9 nucleotides line up with TRBD2. Trimming removed 5 bases from V and 3 bases from J; junction bases left unmatched: 8. There are 16 residues in the CDR3. Germline V lookup: CDR1 SGHVS, CDR2 FNYEAQ. CDR3 amino acids: CASSHPSGRIYNEQFF. The CDR3 DNA sequence: TGTGCCAGCAGCCACCCCAGCGGGAGGATCTACAATGAGCAGTTCTTC.

V usage is TRBV25-1 and J usage is TRBJ2-3; D is perhaps TRBD1 (6 bases). Trimming pared 2 bases from V and 1 base from J, leaving 10 bases between. The CDR3 has 15 residues. CDR1 is MGHDK, CDR2 SYGVNS, per germline. CDR3 sequence reads: CASSEQGLGTDTQYF. In DNA form, the CDR3 reads TGTGCCAGCAGTGAACAGGGGCTTGGCACAGATACGCAGTATTTT. Complete variable domain (other parts from reference TRBV25-1 and TRBJ2-3): EADIYQTPRYLVIGTGKKITLECSQTMGHDKMYWYQQDPGMELHLIHYSYGVNSTEKGDLSSESTVSRIRTEHFPLTLESARPSHTSQYLCASSEQGLGTDTQYFGPGTRLTVL.

Only a few counts were recorded for this clone. The chain joins TRBV30 to TRBJ2-5, with 7 bases identical to TRBD2. This CDR3 has 12 amino acids. V lost 8 bases and J lost 4; bases outside the gene matches: 7. Germline values: CDR1 GTSNPN, CDR2 SVGIG (reference sequence). CDR3 bases: TGTGCCGGTAGTTGGGGGGGAGAGACCCAGTACTTC. Its protein is CAGSWGGETQYF. Full variable domain (rest looked up from reference TRBV30 and TRBJ2-5): SQTIHQWPATLVQPVGSPLSLECTVEGTSNPNLYWYRQAAGRGLQLLFYSVGIGQISSEVPQNLSASRPQDRQFILSSKKLLLSDSGFYLCAGSWGGETQYFGPGTRLLVL.

To note about this clone: The junction departs from the called germline gene at one end, perhaps through a read error. The J gene is TRBJ2-5, the V gene TRBV7-7; maybe TRBD1 (5 bases). This CDR3 region has 14 residues. From germline, CDR1 is SSHAT and CDR2 FNYEAQ (reference sequence). CDR3 DNA sequence: TGTGCTAGCAGCTTACTTCAGGGTAGAGAGACCCAGTACTTC. Its protein is CASSLLQGRETQYF.

This clone appeared a few times. The chain carries TRBV6-5 and TRBJ2-5; TRBD2 is a possible D gene (6 bases). V was shortened by 4 bases and J by 5 bases, with 11 bases between the two germline ends. The CDR3 extends over 13 amino acids. The germline V gene has CDR1 MNHEY and CDR2 SVGAGI. The CDR3 nucleotides read TGTGCCAGCAGTTCCCCGGGGGTGGAGACCCAGTACTTC. Translated: CASSSPGVETQYF.

This chain connects TRBV27 to TRBJ1-5, with D unclear. V was shortened by 5 bases and J by 0 bases, with 8 bases between the two germline ends. The CDR3 loop spans 14 amino acids. The V gene's germline CDR1 is MNHEY and CDR2 SMNVEV (reference sequence). The CDR3 loop reads CASSPLGSNQPQHF. CDR3 DNA: TGTGCCAGCAGTCCACTGGGTAGCAATCAGCCCCAGCATTTT.

In this sample, this clone turned up once. The chain links TRBV11-2 to TRBJ2-7, with D perhaps matching TRBD2 (7 bases). The CDR3 covers 16 residues. The germline V gene encodes CDR1 SGHAT and CDR2 FQNNGV. V was clipped by 5 bases and J by 3 bases, with 20 bases between them. The CDR3 loop reads CASSQRGSGAHYEQYF. In DNA, the CDR3 is TGTGCCAGCAGCCAGCGGGGTTCAGGGGCCCACTACGAGCAGTACTTC.

This chain links TRBV7-2 with TRBJ1-4; possible D gene TRBD1, 5 bases. Germline CDR1 SGHTA, CDR2 FQGNSA. The CDR3 is 15 amino acids. Trimming stripped 0 bases from V and 0 bases from J, with 5 bases between. CDR3 coding DNA: TGTGCCAGCAGCTTAGCAGGGGCAACTAATGAAAAACTGTTTTTT. This codes for CASSLAGATNEKLFF.

The rearrangement uses TRBV2 and TRBJ1-5; D is possibly TRBD1 (5 bases). Germline CDR1 reads SNHLY; CDR2 reads FYNNEI. There are 14 residues in the CDR3. V was trimmed by 0 bases and J by 8 bases, leaving 11 bases between them. For the CDR3, the DNA is TGTGCCAGCAGTGAAGCAAAGGGGTCAAAGCCCCAGCATTTT. Its protein is CASSEAKGSKPQHF.

The chain is built from TRBV6-5 and TRBJ2-5; D ambiguous. Trimming took 6 bases from V and 4 from J, leaving 12 bases between them. The CDR3 extends over 13 amino acids. Germline CDR1 and CDR2: MNHEY and SVGAGI. The CDR3, as DNA: TGTGCCAGCAGGACTCCAGGACGAGAGACCCAGTACTTC. It encodes CASRTPGRETQYF.